This TCR beta chain comes out of a study of T cell responses to AZD1222 COVID-19 vaccine. A few counts support this clone. Its antigen is currently unknown. The length of the CDR3 is 15 residues. Per the germline V gene, CDR1 is KGHSH and CDR2 is LQKENI. The ends lost 4 bases at V and 6 bases at J; junction bases unmatched: 8. Study conclusions and caveats: The breadth and depth of Spike-specific TCRs increased once two AZD1222 doses had been given. In the spike-specific TCR repertoire, nearly half reportedly target unmutated variant regions.

Assay used: immunoSEQ multiplex PCR; TCRdb lists only in-frame clones, some missing. The data contain tens of thousands of clones, just under 90% of them seen just once; the ten biggest clones take up over 5.5%. This chain links TRBV18 with TRBJ1-5; 8 bases agree with TRBD1. This clonotype originated in an adult in good health. The source material was peripheral blood, sampled on day 0 of AZD1222 vaccination. The CDR3 bases are TGTGCCAGCTCACGGACCGGACAGGGTACTCAGCCCCAGCATTTT. It specifies CASSRTGQGTQPQHF.